A single sample gave rise to the 28 T cell receptor beta chains below, sequenced in a study of memory CD4+ T cells and cytomegalovirus serostatus. The sort gate was single viable CD3+CD4+CD8-CD45RO+ cells for memory CD4+ T cells. Clones were sequenced by immunoSEQ multiplex PCR, and TCRdb holds only the in-frame ones, with some missing. The data hold tens of thousands of clones, with 75% to 85% observed a single time. Sequencing was carried out using memory CD4+ T cells from blood. The receptors originated from an adult in good health and CMV-seronegative.

The chain couples TRBV2 to TRBJ1-5; D uncertain. V lost 4 bases and J lost 1, with 5 bases in between. Germline-derived CDR1 and CDR2 are SNHLY and FYNNEI. This CDR3 contains 13 residues. The CDR3 DNA reads as TGTGCCAGCAGTGGGGAGAGCAATCAGCCCCAGCATTTT. Protein sequence: CASSGESNQPQHF.

In this sample, this clone turned up once. The chain carries TRBV10-3 and TRBJ1-2; the D gene is possibly TRBD1 (5 bases). This CDR3 is 12 amino acids long. Trimming removed 8 bases from V and 2 bases from J, with 9 bases in between. Germline lookup yields CDR1 ENHRY and CDR2 SYGVKD. The chain's CDR3 is CAIRGGNYGYTF. Written as DNA, the CDR3 is TGTGCCATCCGGGGGGGAAACTATGGCTACACCTTC.

This clone has a single count. This chain connects TRBV7-2 to TRBJ2-7, with unresolved D. Germline CDR1 reads SGHTA; CDR2 reads FQGNSA. Trimming removed 4 bases from V and 5 bases from J, with 12 bases in between. CDR3 length: 13 amino acids. The CDR3 loop reads CASSYTTLHEQYF. CDR3 in DNA: TGTGCCAGCAGCTATACTACTCTCCACGAGCAGTACTTC.

This clone occurred a few times. CDR3 loop: CASSLGRVSYNEQFF. The CDR3, as DNA: TGCGCCAGCAGCTTGGGCAGGGTGTCCTACAATGAGCAGTTCTTC. V usage is TRBV5-1 and J usage is TRBJ2-1; possibly TRBD1 for D (5 bases). The V gene lost 0 bases and the J gene lost 1 base, with 8 bases spanning the gap. Germline CDR1 reads SGHRS; CDR2 reads YFSETQ. This CDR3 is 15 amino acids long.

The gene calls are TRBV11-3 and TRBJ2-1; 7 nucleotides align to TRBD2. This CDR3 spans 16 amino acids. CDR1 is SGHNT and CDR2 is YENEEA in the germline V gene. V shed 0 bases, J shed 0 bases, and the junction held 2 bases outside the gene matches. CDR3 DNA sequence: TGTGCCAGCAGCTTAGAGCGGGGGAGCTCCTACAATGAGCAGTTCTTC. Encoded protein: CASSLERGSSYNEQFF. The complete variable domain, with remaining parts taken from reference TRBV11-3 and TRBJ2-1, reads EAGVVQSPRYKIIEKKQPVAFWCNPISGHNTLYWYLQNLGQGPELLIRYENEEAVDDSQLPKDRFSAERLKGVDSTLKIQPAELGDSAVYLCASSLERGSSYNEQFFGPGTRLTVL.

V and J are TRBV21-1 and TRBJ2-1; the table assigns TRBD1, which was not confirmed against the DNA. TRBV21-1 is recorded as a pseudogene. The CDR3 is 16 amino acids. CDR3 coding DNA: TGTGCCAGCAGCACGGGAATAGGACAGGAGTACAATGAGCAGTTCTTC. Its protein product is CASSTGIGQEYNEQFF.

The gene calls are TRBV6-1 and TRBJ1-2; a possible D gene is TRBD1 (5 bases). Trimming removed 3 bases at V and 0 bases at J, with 5 bases between. Germline CDR1 and CDR2: MNHNS and SASEGT. The CDR3 extends over 13 amino acids. This CDR3 reads CASSDRANYGYTF. CDR3 in DNA: TGTGCCAGCAGTGACAGGGCTAACTATGGCTACACCTTC.

The chain recombines TRBV5-4 with TRBJ2-7; D gene ambiguous. The CDR3 totals 15 residues. V was shortened by 0 bases and J by 2 bases, with 12 bases between the two germline ends. CDR1 and CDR2 from the germline V gene are SGHNT and YYREEE (reference sequence). CDR3 DNA: TGTGCCAGCAGCTTGGAATTGGGGAAAGCCTACGAGCAGTACTTC. As protein: CASSLELGKAYEQYF. Using reference TRBV5-4 and TRBJ2-7 for the parts outside the CDR3, the full variable domain is ETGVTQSPTHLIKTRGQQVTLRCSSQSGHNTVSWYQQALGQGPQFIFQYYREEENGRGNFPPRFSGLQFPNYSSELNVNALELDDSALYLCASSLELGKAYEQYFGPGTRLTVT.

The J gene is TRBJ2-3, the V gene TRBV7-2; TRBD2 is a possible D gene (6 bases). The germline CDR1 and CDR2 sequences are SGHTA and FQGNSA. The germline V and J ends were trimmed by 5 bases and 2 bases, with 20 bases remaining between them. The CDR3 contains 17 residues. The CDR3 sequence is CASSPRRERAFTDTQYF. Here the CDR3 DNA reads TGTGCCAGCAGCCCTCGTCGGGAGCGGGCATTCACAGATACGCAGTATTTT.

This rearrangement joins TRBV7-2 to TRBJ2-1; 7 bases are a match to TRBD2. The V gene's germline CDR1 is SGHTA and CDR2 FQGNSA. The J segment lost 4 bases and the V segment lost 8 bases, leaving 5 bases of the junction unmatched. This CDR3 region has 13 residues. CDR3 bases: TGTGCCAGCGTAGCGGGTGGTTACAATGAGCAGTTCTTC. Protein sequence: CASVAGGYNEQFF.

This clone was observed a single time. Other nucleotide sequences in the sample specify the same CDR3. The chain joins TRBV19 to TRBJ2-2; the match to TRBD1 covers 9 bases. Per the germline V gene, CDR1 is LNHDA and CDR2 is SQIVND (reference sequence). V was clipped by 4 bases and J by 5 bases; unmatched bases: 5. The CDR3 runs to 15 residues. The CDR3 sequence: CASSTGTGRTGELFF. As DNA, the CDR3 is TGTGCCAGTAGTACCGGGACAGGGAGAACCGGGGAGCTGTTTTTT. Full variable domain (rest looked up from reference TRBV19 and TRBJ2-2): DGGITQSPKYLFRKEGQNVTLSCEQNLNHDAMYWYRQDPGQGLRLIYYSQIVNDFQKGDIAEGYSVSREKKESFPLTVTSAQKNPTAFYLCASSTGTGRTGELFFGEGSRLTVL.

The chain has TRBV7-5 and TRBJ2-2. TRBV7-5 is described as a pseudogene. The CDR3 sequence is 17 residues long. The CDR3 spells CVRSLVIPTPFAGELFF. The DNA for the CDR3 is TGTGTCAGAAGCTTAGTAATTCCGACGCCGTTCGCCGGGGAGCTGTTTTTT.

The rearrangement joins TRBV14 to TRBJ2-1; D is unclear. The V end was cut by 1 base, the J end by 0 bases, with 7 bases between. Germline V lookup: CDR1 SGHDN, CDR2 FVKESK. This CDR3 comprises 15 residues. The CDR3 sequence: CASSQVATSYNEQFF. CDR3 DNA: TGTGCCAGCAGCCAAGTAGCCACCTCCTACAATGAGCAGTTCTTC.

This clone appeared a few times. The chain carries TRBV12-5 and TRBJ1-4, with D possibly TRBD1 on 5 matching bases. Looked up from germline, CDR1 is LGHNT and CDR2 is FRNRAP. This CDR3 is 13 amino acids long. V was trimmed by 0 bases and J by 11 bases, leaving 10 bases between them. Here the CDR3 DNA reads TGTGCTAGTGGTTTGGTAGTAGGGGACAAACTGTTTTTT. Translating gives CASGLVVGDKLFF.

The CDR3 protein is CATTYGDTSKTQYF. In DNA form, the CDR3 reads TGCGCCACGACTTATGGGGACACATCTAAGACCCAGTACTTC. V is TRBV5-1 and J is TRBJ2-5; weak D call: TRBD1 (6 bases). The germline V gene encodes CDR1 SGHRS and CDR2 YFSETQ. The CDR3 sequence is 14 residues long. Between the trimmed V and J ends, which lost 9 bases and 6 bases, there was a span of 21 bases.

The CDR3 region has the DNA TGTGCCAGCAGCTTCTCCGCGACAATGAACACTGAAGCTTTCTTT. Its translation is CASSFSATMNTEAFF. The rearrangement uses TRBV11-3 and TRBJ1-1; D call uncertain. V gave up 3 bases and J gave up 0 bases, with 11 bases separating them. The germline gives CDR1 SGHNT, CDR2 YENEEA. There are 15 residues in the CDR3.

V usage is TRBV10-3 and J usage is TRBJ2-3; D is unresolved. V lost 6 bases and J 2 bases, leaving 6 bases between the germline ends. Germline V gene sequence: CDR1 ENHRY, CDR2 SYGVKD. The CDR3 is 12 amino acids. CDR3 sequence reads: CAISDATDTQYF. The CDR3 bases are TGTGCCATCAGCGATGCCACAGATACGCAGTATTTT.

The rearrangement joins TRBV7-8 to TRBJ1-5; D is possibly TRBD1 (5 bases). This CDR3 is built from 16 residues. The V gene's germline CDR1 is SGHVS and CDR2 FQNEAQ. Trimming took 4 bases from V and 1 from J, leaving 14 bases between them. The DNA of the CDR3 is TGTGCCAGCAGCTCGCAAGTGGGGGTGAGCAATCAGCCCCAGCATTTT. Translation: CASSSQVGVSNQPQHF.

This chain links TRBV18 with TRBJ1-1; tentatively, D is TRBD1 (5 bases). The CDR3 length is 12 residues. V gave up 1 base and J gave up 8 bases, with 8 bases separating them. The germline CDR1 and CDR2 sequences are KGHSH and LQKENI. CDR3 nucleotide sequence: TGTGCCAGCTCACCACAGGGGAACGAAGCTTTCTTT. Its protein is CASSPQGNEAFF. Variable domain in full (rest from reference TRBV18 and TRBJ1-1): NAGVMQNPRHLVRRRGQEARLRCSPMKGHSHVYWYRQLPEEGLKFMVYLQKENIIDESGMPKERFSAEFPKEGPSILRIQQVVRGDSAAYFCASSPQGNEAFFGQGTRLTVV.

There are a few counts of this clone. The V and J genes are TRBV30 and TRBJ2-5; 7 nucleotides match TRBD1. This CDR3 contains 13 residues. CDR1 and CDR2 (germline): GTSNPN, SVGIG (reference sequence). V trimming: 3 bases; J trimming: 5 bases; junction bases outside the gene matches: 6. The chain's CDR3 is CAWRRDRSETQYF. The CDR3 DNA reads as TGTGCCTGGAGAAGGGACAGATCCGAGACCCAGTACTTC.

This clone was recorded only once. The rearrangement links TRBV4-3 to TRBJ2-3; 7 positions agree with TRBD2. Trimming took 0 bases from V and 2 from J; bases not matched to a gene: 2. Germline CDR1 reads LGHNA; CDR2 reads YSLEER. This CDR3 region has 15 residues. The CDR3 is CASSQEGTTTDTQYF. The CDR3 nucleotides are TGCGCCAGCAGCCAAGAAGGGACTACCACAGATACGCAGTATTTT.

This clone was seen a handful of times. The chain couples TRBV5-6 to TRBJ2-4; tentatively, D is TRBD2 (5 bases). Germline V gene data show CDR1 as SGHDT and CDR2 as YYEEEE. The CDR3 sequence is 14 residues long. V shed 0 bases and J shed 9 bases, with 13 bases lying between them. CDR3 in amino acids: CASSLAGVKGIQYF. CDR3 in DNA: TGTGCCAGCAGCTTGGCCGGGGTAAAAGGCATTCAGTACTTC.

This clone was seen once. The chain's CDR3 is CASSLGDAKNIQYF. DNA for the CDR3: TGTGCCAGCAGCTTAGGGGACGCCAAAAACATTCAGTACTTC. V is TRBV11-3 and J is TRBJ2-4; perhaps D is TRBD1 or TRBD2 (5 bases each). The V end was cut by 1 base, the J end by 1 base, with 5 bases between. The germline CDR1 and CDR2 sequences are SGHNT and YENEEA. The CDR3 covers 14 residues.

As concerns this clone: This sample includes further DNA sequences coding for the same CDR3. This rearrangement joins TRBV6-5 to TRBJ2-7; the match to TRBD2 covers 7 bases. V gave up 2 bases and J gave up 3 bases; unmatched junction bases: 4. The CDR3 has 14 amino acids. CDR1 is MNHEY, CDR2 SVGAGI, per germline. The CDR3 DNA reads TGTGCCAGCAGTTACCAGCGGGAAGGCTACGAGCAGTACTTC. This codes for CASSYQREGYEQYF.

The rearrangement uses TRBV2 and TRBJ2-3; perhaps TRBD2 as D (6 bases). The CDR3 sequence is 14 residues long. The ends were cut back, 3 bases at V and 5 bases at J, with 12 bases in the middle. Germline V gives CDR1 SNHLY, CDR2 FYNNEI. The CDR3 is CASSDRLVRDTQYF. The DNA of the CDR3 is TGTGCCAGCAGTGACAGACTAGTGCGAGATACGCAGTATTTT.

The rearrangement links TRBV27 to TRBJ2-1; 9 nucleotides match TRBD2. The germline V gene encodes CDR1 MNHEY and CDR2 SMNVEV (reference sequence). V shed 5 bases, J shed 9 bases, and the junction held 8 bases outside the gene matches. The CDR3 extends over 14 amino acids. The CDR3 here is CASSLRREGGEQFF. For the CDR3, the DNA is TGTGCCAGCAGTCTTCGGCGGGAGGGCGGTGAGCAGTTCTTC.

This chain connects TRBV9 to TRBJ2-3; TRBD1 matches at 7 bases. The CDR3 is 15 residues long. V dropped 4 bases and J dropped 4; count of bases not matched to a gene: 9. The germline gives CDR1 SGDLS, CDR2 YYNGEE. Written as DNA, the CDR3 is TGTGCCAGCAGCTACAGGGGATCCAAGTCAGATACGCAGTATTTT. Encoded protein: CASSYRGSKSDTQYF.

This chain connects TRBV5-1 to TRBJ1-5, with 7 bases fitting TRBD1. Trimming at V came to 4 bases and at J to 7 bases, leaving 8 bases not matched to a gene. The CDR3 runs to 14 residues. Germline V gives CDR1 SGHRS, CDR2 YFSETQ. The CDR3 nucleotides are TGCGCCAGCAGCCTGACAGGGTTGGAACAGCCCCAGCATTTT. Protein: CASSLTGLEQPQHF.